A selection of T cell receptor beta chains follows, all from one sample in a study of regulatory T cells in long-lasting Graves disease. MiXCR, run by TCRdb on the multiplex PCR reads, gives a single entry per CDR3 protein. This repertoire shows 450,000 or so distinct CDR3 sequences, about 20% found once; its top ten account for over 10%. This specimen was peripheral blood mononuclear cells (PBMCs), taken when the disease was refractory, from a patient treated with antithyroid drugs. All receptors come from a female donor with Graves disease. CDR3s include the opening cysteine and the closing phenylalanine or tryptophan. D genes are given only for firm matches. Where a row states a size, it is once, few, many or the class of an expanded clone; other rows omit it.

d_call,clone_size,j_call,v_call,cdr3_nt,cdr3_aa
.,many,TRBJ1-1,TRBV2,TGTGCCAGCACCCCTCGGAGGGAGAACACTGAAGCTTTCTTT,CASTPRRENTEAFF
.,many,TRBJ1-4,TRBV2,TGTGCCAGCAGTGAGGACGAAAAACTGTTTTTT,CASSEDEKLFF
TRBD1,many,TRBJ2-5,TRBV11-3,TGTGCCAGCAGCCAAGGACAGGGGCCCCAAGAGACCCAGTACTTC,CASSQGQGPQETQYF
.,many,TRBJ1-4,TRBV29-1,TGCAGCGCTTCGGAAGGGGGAGGGGAAAAACTGTTTTTT,CSASEGGGEKLFF
.,few,TRBJ2-1,TRBV7-3,TGTGCCAGCAGCTTAACTCGGGGAAGGGGGGGGAACAATGAGCAGTTCTTC,CASSLTRGRGGNNEQFF
TRBD1,many,TRBJ2-2,TRBV28,TGTGCCAGCACTCTGGACAGGGAGCATGTCGGGGAGCTGTTTTTT,CASTLDREHVGELFF
.,few,TRBJ1-6,TRBV20-1,TGCAGTGCTAGAGAAGACGGGCGGGATTCACCCCTCCACTTT,CSAREDGRDSPLHF
.,many,TRBJ1-5,TRBV28,TGTGCCAGCAGTTTATGGGGGGCAGGACAGCCCCAGCATTTT,CASSLWGAGQPQHF
.,.,TRBJ2-2,TRBV20-1,TGCAGTACCCGGGACCATGAGAACACCGGGGAGCTGTTTTTT,CSTRDHENTGELFF
.,.,TRBJ1-1,TRBV18,TGTGCCAGCTCACCGGACGTGAACACTGAAGCTTCCTTT,CASSPDVNTEASF
.,once,TRBJ1-5,TRBV11-2,TGTGCCAGCAGCTCCGGGACATCCCGCAATCAGCCCCAGCATTTT,CASSSGTSRNQPQHF
.,.,TRBJ1-6,TRBV6-2/TRBV6-3,TGTGCCAGCAGTAACCCCCCGGGGACCCTCCACTTT,CASSNPPGTLHF
TRBD2,.,TRBJ2-1,TRBV6-5,TGTGCCAGCAGTTACTCTTACTTAGCGGGATGGAACAATGAGCAGTTCTTC,CASSYSYLAGWNNEQFF
.,.,TRBJ2-4,TRBV6-2/TRBV6-3,TGTGCCAGCATCACCGCACAAGGATCGGGCATTCAGTACTTC,CASITAQGSGIQYF
.,.,TRBJ2-7,TRBV7-9,TGTGCCAGCAGCTCAAATCGCGGGGGCGCCTACGAGCAGTACTTC,CASSSNRGGAYEQYF
.,many,TRBJ1-5,TRBV7-2,TGTGCCAGCAGCTTGGACAGTCGCAATCAGCCCCAGCATTTT,CASSLDSRNQPQHF
TRBD1,many,TRBJ1-1,TRBV11-2,TGTGCCAGCAGCCCCCGGGACAGCACTATAGTCATGAACACTGAAGCTTTCTTT,CASSPRDSTIVMNTEAFF
.,few,TRBJ1-1,TRBV28,TGTGCCAGCAGTCGCACCCCGGTAAGCGAAGCTTTCTTT,CASSRTPVSEAFF
.,few,TRBJ2-7,TRBV13,TGTGCCAGCAGCCCCTCAAGGGACTACGAGCAGTACTTC,CASSPSRDYEQYF
TRBD1,.,TRBJ2-1,TRBV29-1,TGCAGCGTCGTAGGGGACAGGGCCCCTTCCTACAATGAGCAGTTCTTC,CSVVGDRAPSYNEQFF
.,many,TRBJ1-1,TRBV12-3/TRBV12-4,TGTGCCAGCAGAACAGCGGAAGACACTGAAGCTTTCTTT,CASRTAEDTEAFF
.,many,TRBJ2-5,TRBV2,TGTGCCAGCAGCAGGGGAATAGGAGAGACCCAGTACTTC,CASSRGIGETQYF
.,.,TRBJ2-7,TRBV6-1,TGTGCCAGCAGGGACAAAAACTCCTACGAGCAGTACTTC,CASRDKNSYEQYF
TRBD1,.,TRBJ1-5,TRBV12-3/TRBV12-4,TGTGCCAGCAGTTCACAGACAGGGGGCAATCAGCCCCAGCATTTT,CASSSQTGGNQPQHF
.,few,TRBJ1-5,TRBV27,TGTGCCAGCAGTTTGAGAGCCCCCAATCAGCCCCAGCATTTT,CASSLRAPNQPQHF